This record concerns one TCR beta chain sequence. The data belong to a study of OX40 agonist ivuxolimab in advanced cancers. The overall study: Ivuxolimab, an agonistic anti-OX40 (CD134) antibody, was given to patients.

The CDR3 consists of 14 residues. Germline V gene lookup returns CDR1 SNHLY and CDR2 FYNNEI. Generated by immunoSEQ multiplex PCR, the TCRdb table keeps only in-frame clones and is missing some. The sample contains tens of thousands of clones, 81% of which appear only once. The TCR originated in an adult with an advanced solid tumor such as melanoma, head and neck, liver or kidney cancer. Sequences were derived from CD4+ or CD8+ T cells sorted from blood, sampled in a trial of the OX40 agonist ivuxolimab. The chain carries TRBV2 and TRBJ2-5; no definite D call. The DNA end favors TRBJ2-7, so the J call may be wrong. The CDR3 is CASILTDFSYEQYF. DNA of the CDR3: TGTGCCAGCATACTGACCGACTTCTCTTACGAGCAGTACTTC.